This T cell receptor beta chain was profiled in a study of metastatic and nonmetastatic thyroid tumors. For the study at large: Thyroid patients, malignant and benign, had repertoires compared across blood and tumor or nodule tissue.

Nobody among the patients had been given any treatment before thyroid surgery. With MiXCR, TCRdb called clones anew from the PCR reads. The sample includes around 30,000 clones, over 15% seen only once; the top ten take about 5%. General study results and limits: Compared with benign nodules, malignant thyroid tumors were reported to have significantly higher TCR beta diversity in both blood and tumor.

The V and J ends lost 5 bases and 15 bases respectively, with 23 bases between them. The CDR3 sequence is 14 residues long. The V gene's germline CDR1 is SGHTA and CDR2 FQGTGA. With respect to this clone: Its antigen is not identified.

The clonotype comes from a female donor with papillary thyroid cancer or a benign thyroid nodule (not recorded which). Some clones in this sample may be carry-over from other donors' samples. Sequences were obtained from blood. The genes are TRBV7-3 and TRBJ2-1; D may be TRBD2 (5 bases). The CDR3 DNA reads as TGTGCCAGCAGCCCCCAGGTGGAGGACTCATATCCGTTCTTC. This translates into CASSPQVEDSYPFF.